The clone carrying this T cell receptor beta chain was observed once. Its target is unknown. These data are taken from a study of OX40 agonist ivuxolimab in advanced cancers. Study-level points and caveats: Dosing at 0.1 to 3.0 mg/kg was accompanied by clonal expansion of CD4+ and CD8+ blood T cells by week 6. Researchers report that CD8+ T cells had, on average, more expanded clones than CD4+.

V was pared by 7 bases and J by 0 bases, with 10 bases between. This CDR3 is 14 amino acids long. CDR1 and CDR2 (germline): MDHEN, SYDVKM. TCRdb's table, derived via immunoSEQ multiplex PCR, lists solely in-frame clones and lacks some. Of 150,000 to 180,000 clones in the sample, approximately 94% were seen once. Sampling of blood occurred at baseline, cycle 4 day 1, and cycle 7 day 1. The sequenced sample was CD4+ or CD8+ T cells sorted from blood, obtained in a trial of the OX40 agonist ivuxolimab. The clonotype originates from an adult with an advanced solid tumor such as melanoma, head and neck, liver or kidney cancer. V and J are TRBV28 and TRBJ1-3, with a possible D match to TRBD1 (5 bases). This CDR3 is CASKGQLSGNTIYF. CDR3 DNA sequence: TGTGCCAGCAAGGGGCAGCTCTCTGGAAACACCATATATTTT.